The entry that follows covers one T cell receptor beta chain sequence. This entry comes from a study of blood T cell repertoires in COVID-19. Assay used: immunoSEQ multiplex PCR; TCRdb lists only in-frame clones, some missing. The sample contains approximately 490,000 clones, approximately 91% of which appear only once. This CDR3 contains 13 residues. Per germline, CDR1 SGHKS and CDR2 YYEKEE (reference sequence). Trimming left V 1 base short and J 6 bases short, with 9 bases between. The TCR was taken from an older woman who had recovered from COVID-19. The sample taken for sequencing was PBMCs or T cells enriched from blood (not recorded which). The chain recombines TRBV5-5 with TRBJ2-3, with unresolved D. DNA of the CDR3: TGTGCCAGCAGCTTGAGTTCTGAGGATACGCAGTATTTT. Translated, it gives CASSLSSEDTQYF.